This T cell receptor beta chain came from a study of Graves' ophthalmopathy and Graves' hyperthyroidism. This clonotype was seen ten or more times. CDR1 is KGHSH and CDR2 is LQKENI in the germline V gene. The V end was cut by 8 bases, the J end by 1 base, with 11 bases between. The CDR3 is 13 amino acids. Amplification from RNA transcripts yielded the TCR beta CDR3 regions. Amplification began with first-round RT-PCR using HTBI primers, then second-round multiplex PCR was performed. In TCRdb, the multiplex PCR reads were re-called with MiXCR into one record per CDR3 protein. The sample carries about 620,000 distinct CDR3 sequences, about 20% recorded once.

The sample taken for sequencing was peripheral blood. The TCR originated in a woman between 18 and 29 years old with stable Graves' hyperthyroidism. Some clones in this sample may be carry-over from other donors' samples. The V call is TRBV18, the J call TRBJ1-1; D is perhaps TRBD1 (6 bases). DNA for the CDR3: TGTGCCAGCAGCTCGGACAGGAACACTGAAGCTTTCTTT. As protein: CASSSDRNTEAFF. The whole variable domain, filled in from reference TRBV18 and TRBJ1-1, reads NAGVMQNPRHLVRRRGQEARLRCSPMKGHSHVYWYRQLPEEGLKFMVYLQKENIIDESGMPKERFSAEFPKEGPSILRIQQVVRGDSAAYFCASSSDRNTEAFFGQGTRLTVV.